These 13 T cell receptor beta chains originate from one sample sequenced in a study of T-cell reconstitution after alpha-beta-depleted transplantation in children. Unique molecular identifiers were used in preparing the TCRbeta library. MiXCR, run by TCRdb on the PCR reads, gives a single entry per CDR3 protein. The sample includes some 200,000 distinct CDR3 sequences, around 7% of them seen just once. Source: PBMCs, taken before TCRalphabeta/CD19-depleted stem cell transplant. These receptors were obtained from a boy aged 2-9 years with acute lymphoblastic leukemia, due to receive a stem cell transplant.

This clonotype has ten or more counts. The chain uses TRBV4-2 and TRBJ2-5, with 7 positions matching TRBD2. The CDR3 is 16 amino acids. V was pared by 4 bases and J by 3 bases, with 11 bases of the junction left unmatched. Germline loops: CDR1 LGHNA, CDR2 YNFKEQ. CDR3 sequence: CASSLSGDYEEETQYF. The CDR3 DNA reads TGTGCCAGCAGCCTTTCTGGGGACTACGAAGAAGAGACCCAGTACTTC.

This clonotype showed up many times. The chain is built from TRBV5-1 and TRBJ2-7; 7 positions match TRBD2. J was trimmed by 3 bases and V by 5 bases; bases with no gene match: 8. This CDR3 has 14 residues. From germline, CDR1 is SGHRS and CDR2 YFSETQ. This CDR3 reads CASRPGTTYYEQYF. The CDR3 bases are TGCGCCAGCAGACCCGGGACTACCTACTACGAGCAGTACTTC. Drawing the rest from reference TRBV5-1 and TRBJ2-7, the complete variable domain is KAGVTQTPRYLIKTRGQQVTLSCSPISGHRSVSWYQQTPGQGLQFLFEYFSETQRNKGNFPGRFSGRQFSNSRSEMNVSTLELGDSALYLCASRPGTTYYEQYFGPGTRLTVT.

This clonotype occurred many times. The chain employs TRBV7-9 and TRBJ2-3; 7 bases line up with TRBD1. Germline V lookup: CDR1 SEHNR, CDR2 FQNEAQ (reference sequence). The CDR3 is made up of 15 amino acids. The trim removed 4 bases at V and 1 base at J, leaving 5 bases unmatched. CDR3 bases: TGTGCCAGCAGCTCCGGGACAGTGGGCACAGATACGCAGTATTTT. This encodes CASSSGTVGTDTQYF.

This clonotype was seen repeatedly, ten times or more. The CDR3 sequence: CASRFDGQGTEAFF. The CDR3 DNA is TGCGCCAGCAGATTCGACGGACAAGGCACTGAAGCTTTCTTT. The chain uses TRBV5-1 and TRBJ1-1; D may be TRBD1 (5 bases). V was shortened by 5 bases and J by 4 bases, with 15 bases between the two germline ends. CDR1 is SGHRS, CDR2 YFSETQ, per germline. This CDR3 comprises 14 residues.

This clonotype was seen only a few times. The V call is TRBV6-1, the J call TRBJ2-7; 13 bases match TRBD2. Germline values: CDR1 MNHNS, CDR2 SASEGT. V lost 6 bases to trimming and J lost 3 bases; unmatched junction nucleotides: 8. This CDR3 region has 16 residues. CDR3 nucleotide sequence: TGTGCCAGCAGCCATGGACTAGCGGGGGTAGGCTACGAGCAGTACTTC. Encoded protein: CASSHGLAGVGYEQYF.

This clonotype has ten or more counts. The genes are TRBV20-1 and TRBJ2-7; D remains ambiguous. Germline V gene sequence: CDR1 DFQATT, CDR2 SNEGSKA (reference sequence). This CDR3 has 11 amino acids. V shed 6 bases and J shed 2 bases, with 8 bases lying between them. In DNA form, the CDR3 reads TGCAGTGCACCGGACCCCTACGAGCAGTACTTC. It is translated as CSAPDPYEQYF.

The table lists this clonotype with many counts. The chain uses TRBV28 and TRBJ2-5; possibly TRBD1 for D (6 bases). This CDR3 region has 13 residues. Per the germline V gene, CDR1 is MDHEN and CDR2 is SYDVKM. V was pared by 2 bases and J by 10 bases, with 14 bases between. The CDR3 here is CASSLTAPGDQYF. The CDR3 DNA reads as TGTGCCAGCAGTTTAACGGCCCCAGGGGACCAGTACTTC.

For this clonotype: With a much larger clone just one base away, this may be a read error. J is TRBJ1-1 and V is TRBV13, with 8 bases fitting TRBD1. Germline-derived CDR1 and CDR2 are PRHDT and FYEKMQ (reference sequence). V lost 8 bases, J lost 8 bases, and 16 bases stayed unmatched. This CDR3 comprises 15 residues. The DNA for the CDR3 is TGTGCCAGCGGCCCCGGTAGACAGGGGTTCACAGAAGCTTTCTTT. This encodes CASGPGRQGFTEAFF.

There are many counts of this clonotype. The chain combines TRBV29-1 with TRBJ2-5; D is uncertain. Per the germline V gene, CDR1 is SQVTM and CDR2 is ANQGSEA. Trimming removed 2 bases at V and 2 bases at J, with 9 bases between. The CDR3 is made up of 13 amino acids. The CDR3 loop is CSVEFGLQETQYF. In nucleotides, the CDR3 is TGCAGCGTTGAATTCGGCTTACAAGAGACCCAGTACTTC.

This clonotype was seen many times. The rearrangement uses TRBV11-2 and TRBJ2-1; possible D gene TRBD1, 6 bases. The V gene's germline CDR1 is SGHAT and CDR2 FQNNGV. This CDR3 has 12 residues. Trimming pared 6 bases from V and 7 bases from J, leaving 10 bases between. CDR3 bases: TGTGCCAGCAGGCAGGGGCATAATGAGCAGTTCTTC. Translating it yields CASRQGHNEQFF.

This clonotype was detected a few times. The chain recombines TRBV11-2 with TRBJ2-7, with 9 bases lining up with TRBD1. The CDR3 consists of 15 residues. V lost 5 bases, J lost 3 bases, and 8 bases stayed unmatched. Per the germline V gene, CDR1 is SGHAT and CDR2 is FQNNGV. The CDR3 DNA follows: TGTGCCAGCAGCCGGGGACAGGGTCAACTCTACGAGCAGTACTTC. This codes for CASSRGQGQLYEQYF.

This rearrangement joins TRBV7-2 to TRBJ1-4; possible D gene TRBD1, 5 bases. V was shortened by 2 bases and J by 0 bases, with 13 bases between the two germline ends. The CDR3 is made up of 17 amino acids. CDR1 is SGHTA and CDR2 is FQGNSA in the germline V gene. CDR3 in amino acids: CASSLRGRGSTNEKLFF. Here the CDR3 DNA reads TGTGCCAGCAGCTTAAGAGGCCGGGGGTCAACTAATGAAAAACTGTTTTTT.

This clonotype was found many times. The chain uses TRBV2 and TRBJ1-6; 9 bases are a match to TRBD1. CDR3 size: 16 residues. CDR1 SNHLY and CDR2 FYNNEI come from the germline V gene. J was trimmed by 7 bases and V by 2 bases; bases with no gene match: 6. The CDR3 DNA reads as TGTGCCAGCAGTGAATTGGAGACAGGGGGAAATTCACCCCTCCACTTT. Translating gives CASSELETGGNSPLHF.